The rows below give T cell receptor beta chains drawn from one sample of a study of blood T cell repertoires in COVID-19. The repertoire was sequenced with immunoSEQ multiplex PCR; TCRdb's copy has only in-frame clones and lacks some. The table lists around 150,000 clones, 75% to 90% of them singletons, with roughly 3.2% in the top ten. The sequenced material came from peripheral blood. These receptors originate from a woman aged 60-75 years with active COVID-19. The CDR3 runs from the conserved cysteine through the conserved F or W. D genes are given only for firm matches. For some rows the clone size is stated as once, few or many, or as a class when expanded; others skip it.

>13|TRBJ2-7|TRBV5-1|.|.
CASSDTRKYEQYF
TGCGCCAGCAGCGACACTAGAAAGTACGAGCAGTACTTC
>14|TRBJ2-3|TRBV28|TRBD1|.
CASSPDRPTDTQYF
TGTGCCAGCAGTCCGGACAGGCCGACAGATACGCAGTATTTT
>15|TRBJ2-7|TRBV6-5|TRBD2|once
CASSWEWTGGGEQYF
TGTGCCAGCAGTTGGGAGTGGACGGGGGGAGGAGAGCAGTACTTC
>14|TRBJ1-6|TRBV15|TRBD1|.
CATSRDRADSPLHF
TGTGCCACCAGCAGGGACAGGGCCGATTCACCCCTCCACTTT
>16|TRBJ1-4|TRBV6-5|.|once
CASSYSLGGAVLKLFF
TGTGCCAGCAGTTACTCCCTGGGTGGAGCTGTACTCAAACTGTTTTTT
>13|TRBJ2-3|TRBV28|.|.
CASSSVSTDTQYF
TGTGCCAGCAGTTCTGTTTCCACAGATACGCAGTATTTT
>17|TRBJ2-2|TRBV7-6|.|.
CASSLARGGGNTGELFF
TGTGCCAGCAGCTTAGCGCGGGGCGGAGGTAACACCGGGGAGCTGTTTTTT
>15|TRBJ2-5|TRBV5-8|.|.
CASSKKRVFQETQYF
TGTGCCAGCAGCAAAAAACGGGTGTTTCAAGAGACCCAGTACTTC
>17|TRBJ2-3|TRBV2|TRBD2|.
CASSDAALGLAGDTQYF
TGTGCCAGCAGTGACGCTGCTCTTGGACTAGCGGGAGATACGCAGTATTTT
>14|TRBJ2-7|TRBV18|TRBD1|few
CASSPRDRGGEQYF
TGTGCCAGCTCACCACGAGACAGGGGAGGCGAGCAGTACTTC
>12|TRBJ1-2|TRBV10-3|.|few
CAISGDALGYTF
TGTGCCATCAGTGGTGATGCACTTGGCTACACCTTC
>12|TRBJ1-4|TRBV2|.|once
CASSDSREKLFF
TGTGCCAGCAGTGATTCTAGAGAAAAACTGTTTTTT
>15|TRBJ2-4|TRBV3-1/TRBV3-2|TRBD1|few
CASSFRQGVKNIQYF
TGTGCCAGCAGCTTTAGACAGGGCGTAAAAAACATTCAGTACTTC
>17|TRBJ2-1|TRBV9|TRBD1|.
CASSEGTVFSSYNEQFF
TGTGCCAGCAGCGAGGGGACAGTCTTTTCCTCCTACAATGAGCAGTTCTTC
>17|TRBJ1-1|TRBV19|.|.
CASSAAGDGSVNTEAFF
TGTGCCAGTAGCGCCGCCGGAGACGGCAGTGTGAACACTGAAGCTTTCTTT
>15|TRBJ1-1|TRBV7-2|.|.
CASRPRTVAGTEAFF
TGTGCCAGCAGACCTAGGACGGTCGCGGGGACTGAAGCTTTCTTT
>15|TRBJ2-3|TRBV4-2|.|.
CASSQVWTRTDTQYF
TGTGCCAGCAGCCAAGTATGGACTCGCACAGATACGCAGTATTTT
>15|TRBJ2-2|TRBV6-5|TRBD1|.
CASRSPGQSTGELFF
TGTGCCAGCCGAAGCCCGGGACAGTCCACCGGGGAGCTGTTTTTT
>17|TRBJ2-3|TRBV2|TRBD2|once
CASSEGASGGRTDTQYF
TGTGCCAGCAGTGAAGGGGCTAGCGGGGGACGCACAGATACGCAGTATTTT
>17|TRBJ1-6|TRBV4-2|.|.
CASSQESGSSYNSPLHF
TGTGCCAGCAGCCAAGAAAGTGGTAGCTCCTATAATTCACCCCTCCACTTT
>16|TRBJ1-5|TRBV4-1|.|.
CASSQDTMKTNQPQHF
TGCGCCAGCAGCCAAGATACGATGAAAACAAATCAGCCCCAGCATTTT
>16|TRBJ2-7|TRBV11-2|TRBD1|.
CASRPDRGRISDEQYF
TGTGCCAGCAGACCGGACAGGGGGCGCATTAGCGACGAGCAGTACTTC
>16|TRBJ2-3|TRBV11-2|TRBD2|.
CASSLESGTKRDTQYF
TGTGCCAGCAGCTTAGAAAGCGGGACTAAGAGAGATACGCAGTATTTT
>15|TRBJ1-6|TRBV6-5|.|.
CASSYSQGRNSPLHF
TGTGCCAGCAGTTACTCGCAGGGGCGTAATTCACCCCTCCACTTT
>14|TRBJ1-1|TRBV28|.|.
CASSIQGVNTEAFF
TGTGCCAGCAGTATACAGGGAGTGAACACTGAAGCTTTCTTT
>14|TRBJ2-7|TRBV28|.|.
CASSFSQESYEQYF
TGTGCCAGCAGTTTTTCACAGGAAAGCTACGAGCAGTACTTC
>14|TRBJ2-1|TRBV3-1/TRBV3-2|.|.
CASSQDVSGYASFF
TGTGCCAGCAGCCAAGATGTCAGCGGGTACGCCTCGTTCTTC
>16|TRBJ2-3|TRBV5-1|.|.
CASSLGGGRRTDTQYF
TGCGCCAGCAGCTTGGGGGGGGGCCGAAGGACAGATACGCAGTATTTT
>18|TRBJ2-1|TRBV3-1/TRBV3-2|TRBD2|.
CASSQGYPTSGSRNEQFF
TGTGCCAGCAGCCAAGGGTATCCGACTAGCGGGAGTAGGAATGAGCAGTTCTTC
>12|TRBJ1-6|TRBV6-5|.|.
CASNMRNSPLHF
TGTGCCAGCAACATGAGGAATTCACCCCTCCACTTT
>14|TRBJ2-1|TRBV9|.|.
CASTLQVAGNEQFF
TGTGCCAGCACCCTCCAGGTCGCGGGGAATGAGCAGTTCTTC
>16|TRBJ2-1|TRBV9|TRBD2|.
CASSGGLDRSYNEQFF
TGTGCCAGCAGCGGCGGACTAGACCGCTCCTACAATGAGCAGTTCTTC
>14|TRBJ2-1|TRBV7-3|TRBD2|.
CASSRDPLAGEQFF
TGTGCCAGCAGCCGGGACCCCCTAGCGGGAGAGCAGTTCTTC
>10|TRBJ2-1|TRBV5-3|.|.
CARSLWTLLF
TGTGCCAGAAGCTTGTGGACTCTTCTCTTC
>15|TRBJ1-2|TRBV28|TRBD1|once
CASSSIRTGNYGYTF
TGTGCCAGCAGTTCGATAAGGACAGGAAACTATGGCTACACCTTC
>14|TRBJ2-1|TRBV7-3|TRBD2|.
CASSPTSPNNEQFF
TGTGCCAGCAGCCCGACTAGCCCGAACAATGAGCAGTTCTTC
>15|TRBJ1-3|TRBV19|.|.
CATSDTGRTGNTIYF
TGTGCCACAAGCGATACAGGGAGAACTGGAAACACCATATATTTT
>15|TRBJ1-2|TRBV24-1|TRBD1|.
CATSDRQGFPYGYTF
TGTGCCACCAGTGATCGACAGGGGTTCCCGTATGGCTACACCTTC
>15|TRBJ2-1|TRBV30|TRBD2|.
CAWTRTSGRYNEQFF
TGTGCCTGGACTCGGACTAGCGGGCGCTACAATGAGCAGTTCTTC
>16|TRBJ2-5|TRBV7-8|.|once
CASSLVGDGVQETQYF
TGTGCCAGCAGCTTAGTCGGAGACGGGGTTCAAGAGACCCAGTACTTC
>16|TRBJ2-7|TRBV14|.|.
CASSQTQTGFPYEQYF
TGTGCCAGCAGCCAAACGCAAACAGGGTTCCCCTACGAGCAGTACTTC
>15|TRBJ2-5|TRBV6-1|.|once
CASSESSRRQETQYF
TGTGCCAGCAGTGAGTCCAGTCGTCGCCAAGAGACCCAGTACTTC
>15|TRBJ1-2|TRBV7-9|.|.
CASTLGDFSDYGYTF
TGTGCCAGCACGCTGGGGGACTTTAGCGACTATGGCTACACCTTC
>13|TRBJ2-7|TRBV7-9|TRBD2|.
CASSSGGVYEQYF
TGTGCCAGCAGCTCTGGGGGGGTCTACGAGCAGTACTTC
>17|TRBJ2-2|TRBV4-3|TRBD2|.
CASSQGGGLAEYGELFF
TGCGCCAGCAGCCAAGGGGGGGGACTAGCGGAGTACGGGGAGCTGTTTTTT
>14|TRBJ2-3|TRBV14|.|.
CASRSAEFTDTQYF
TGTGCCAGCAGGAGCGCGGAATTCACAGATACGCAGTATTTT
>17|TRBJ2-7|TRBV12-2|.|.
CASRSLRLAEPFYGQYF
TGTGCAAGTCGCTCCCTCAGACTAGCGGAGCCCTTTTACGGGCAGTACTTC
>13|TRBJ1-5|TRBV29-1|TRBD1|.
CSVQTGGNQPQHF
TGCAGCGTTCAGACAGGGGGCAATCAGCCCCAGCATTTT
>16|TRBJ2-7|TRBV18|TRBD2|.
CASSPLSSGTVYEQYF
TGTGCCAGCTCACCACTGAGTAGCGGGACGGTCTACGAGCAGTACTTC
>14|TRBJ1-4|TRBV18|.|few
CASFRGHDGEKLFF
TGTGCCAGCTTCAGGGGCCATGACGGTGAAAAACTGTTTTTT
>15|TRBJ1-5|TRBV10-3|TRBD1|.
CAISEFGQGNQPQHF
TGTGCCATCAGTGAGTTTGGACAGGGGAATCAGCCCCAGCATTTT
>15|TRBJ2-7|TRBV7-2|.|.
CASSIPGTGGYEQYF
TGTGCCAGCAGCATACCCGGGACCGGGGGATACGAGCAGTACTTC